The clone carrying this TCR beta chain was detected ten times or more. Its antigen remains unidentified. The sample is drawn from a study of CD8+CD57+ T cells in acquired aplastic anemia. On the study more broadly: Quantities of DNA derived from sorted CD4+ and CD8+ cells averaged 3.2 ug. Study-level findings and limits: Common to patients and controls were twenty-nine CD8+ CDR3 sequences.

Before being chosen for sequencing, patients had shown CD8+CD57+ cell expansion by flow cytometry. The patients all had a severe acquired aplastic anemia diagnosis. No therapy was given to patients before blood sampling. This CDR3 has 14 residues. V was clipped by 6 bases and J by 9 bases; unmatched bases: 10. Germline V lookup: CDR1 MNHNS, CDR2 SASEGT. The TCR beta profiling, which covered VDJ combination and CDR3 sequence, was carried out using genomic DNA as the template. MiXCR, run by TCRdb on the reads, gives a single entry per CDR3 protein. Here the sample spans fewer than 200,000 distinct CDR3 sequences, 48% being singletons.

Specimen: sorted CD4+, CD8+, or CD8+CD57+ T cells (not recorded which) from PBMCs. This receptor was taken from a human donor with aplastic anemia. J is TRBJ1-4 and V is TRBV6-1; TRBD1 matches at 7 bases. In nucleotides, the CDR3 is TGTGCCAGCAGACCCGACAGGGAGGAGAAAAAACTGTTTTTT. Residues: CASRPDREEKKLFF.